This T cell receptor (beta chain) was retrieved from a study of T cell repertoires in aging, cancer and after chemotherapy. Study-level background: Pre- and post-chemotherapy samples were paired from chronic lymphocytic leukemia patients treated with fludarabine- or bendamustine-based regimens. About 9 million TCR reads were in the whole dataset. Study findings and constraints: Untreated cancer patients had significantly lower blood TCR diversity than age-matched healthy donors. Healthy donors lost TCR diversity with age mainly through richness, cancer patients through richness and evenness.

This CDR3 has 16 amino acids. Germline values: CDR1 LNHDA, CDR2 SQIVND (reference sequence). V lost 4 bases and J lost 5; bases outside the gene matches: 13. In regard to this clonotype: Antigen: not known.

The template was genomic DNA from peripheral blood, not RNA. TRB rearrangements spanning V, D and J were amplified using mixed TRB-A/B primers. Each CDR3 protein is one row after TCRdb ran MiXCR on the multiplex PCR reads. The data show fewer than 2,000 distinct CDR3 sequences, with roughly 30% seen just once and 65% to 75% held by the top ten. This rearrangement joins TRBV19 to TRBJ1-2; 7 bases align to TRBD1. The receptor was derived from a human donor with a blood cancer. The donor label of this sample is uncertain. The sequencing input was blood. The CDR3 loop reads CASSNHRGWGLYGYTF. The CDR3 nucleotides are TGTGCCAGTAGTAACCACAGGGGATGGGGCTTATATGGCTACACCTTC. Looking up the rest from reference TRBV19 and TRBJ1-2 gives the full variable domain: DGGITQSPKYLFRKEGQNVTLSCEQNLNHDAMYWYRQDPGQGLRLIYYSQIVNDFQKGDIAEGYSVSREKKESFPLTVTSAQKNPTAFYLCASSNHRGWGLYGYTFGSGTRLTVV.